In this sample, the clone carrying this TCR beta chain turned up a few times. Its antigen is unidentified. In TCRdb, the 5' RACE reads were re-called with MiXCR into one record per CDR3 protein. The table records some 23,000 distinct CDR3 sequences, roughly 10% of them present only once. This sample was taken from a study of spatial heterogeneity in lung cancer. Study-wide points: Tumor mutation counts were tracked by expanded intratumoral alpha and beta TCR counts. Nonsynonymous mutation counts, ubiquitous and regional, were tracked by the respective counts of ubiquitous and regional expanded TCRs.

As to time point: sample taken at primary tumor resection. Extraction of whole RNA from tumor, nontumor lung or frozen PBMC preceded unsorted sequencing. V was shortened by 4 bases and J by 1 base, with 7 bases between the two germline ends. CDR1 is SGHTA, CDR2 FQGTGA, per germline. This CDR3 comprises 13 residues. This TCR came from a male donor with early-stage non-small cell lung cancer. The rearrangement joins TRBV7-3 to TRBJ1-1; D uncertain. The material sequenced was lung tumor tissue, taken at surgery. CDR3 coding DNA: TGTGCCAGCAGCTCCCAGCCGAACACTGAAGCTTTCTTT. Amino acids: CASSSQPNTEAFF.